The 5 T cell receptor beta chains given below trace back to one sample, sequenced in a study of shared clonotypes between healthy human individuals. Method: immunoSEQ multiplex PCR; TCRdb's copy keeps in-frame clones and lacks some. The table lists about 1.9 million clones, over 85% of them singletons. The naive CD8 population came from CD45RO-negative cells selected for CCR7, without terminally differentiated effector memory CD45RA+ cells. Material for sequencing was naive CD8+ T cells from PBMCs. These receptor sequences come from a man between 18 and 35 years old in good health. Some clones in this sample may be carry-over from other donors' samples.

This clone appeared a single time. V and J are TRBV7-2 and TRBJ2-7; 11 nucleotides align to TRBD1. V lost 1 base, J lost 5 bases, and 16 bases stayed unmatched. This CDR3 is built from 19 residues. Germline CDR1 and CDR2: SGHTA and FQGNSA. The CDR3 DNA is TGTGCCAGCAGCTTAGTGGTAGTCTGGGGGACAGGGGGGATCGACGAGCAGTACTTC. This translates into CASSLVVVWGTGGIDEQYF.

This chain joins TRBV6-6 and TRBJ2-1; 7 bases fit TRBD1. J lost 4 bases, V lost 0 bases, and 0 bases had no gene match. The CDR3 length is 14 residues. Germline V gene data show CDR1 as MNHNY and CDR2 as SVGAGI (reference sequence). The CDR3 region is CASSYSDRYNEQFF. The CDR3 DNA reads TGTGCCAGCAGTTACTCGGACAGGTACAATGAGCAGTTCTTC.

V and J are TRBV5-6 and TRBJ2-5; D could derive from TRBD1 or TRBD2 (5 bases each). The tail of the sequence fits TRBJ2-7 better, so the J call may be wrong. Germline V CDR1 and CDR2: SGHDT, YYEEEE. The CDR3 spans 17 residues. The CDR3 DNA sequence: TGTGCCAGCAGCCCCGCTTACGGGACGCGGTACCCCTACGAGCAGTACTTC. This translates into CASSPAYGTRYPYEQYF.

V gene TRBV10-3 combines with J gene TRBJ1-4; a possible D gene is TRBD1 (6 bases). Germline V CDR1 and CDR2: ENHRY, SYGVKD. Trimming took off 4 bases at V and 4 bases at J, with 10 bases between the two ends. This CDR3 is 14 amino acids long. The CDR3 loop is CAISGDRNNEKLFF. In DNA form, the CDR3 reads TGTGCCATCAGTGGAGACAGGAATAATGAAAAACTGTTTTTT.

CDR3 region: CASSGRAPYNEQFF. The DNA of the CDR3 is TGTGCCAGCAGCGGTCGGGCCCCCTACAATGAGCAGTTCTTC. The V gene is TRBV7-6, the J gene TRBJ2-1; D not resolved. The CDR3 loop spans 14 amino acids. Trimming took 5 bases from V and 2 from J, leaving 10 bases between them. Germline CDR1 SGHVS, CDR2 FNYEAQ.